The following is a T cell receptor beta chain sequence with its context. The data originate from a study of blood T cell repertoires in COVID-19. Overall study: Italy, Spain and the United States were the sources of the convalescent and acute COVID-19 samples.

Methods used by the authors: Using reference gene primer amplification, nucleated cell counts were estimated. Using immunoSEQ multiplex PCR, the repertoire was profiled, and TCRdb retains in-frame clones only, with some absent. The V and J calls and clone size come from that table; D and trimming were worked out from the DNA. Among roughly 50,000 clones, around 78% were seen once, and the ten largest hold about 16%. Germline V gene sequence: CDR1 SGHDN, CDR2 FVKESK. Trimming cost V 5 bases and J 2 bases; bases outside gene matches: 11. The CDR3 contains 18 residues. Material for sequencing was peripheral blood. The genes are TRBV14 and TRBJ1-4; 10 positions agree with TRBD1. This receptor was obtained from a human donor with active or convalescent COVID-19. The donor label of this sample is uncertain. The CDR3 reads CASSERLGTGETNEKLFF. The CDR3 DNA reads as TGTGCCAGCAGCGAACGCCTCGGGACAGGGGAGACTAATGAAAAACTGTTTTTT.